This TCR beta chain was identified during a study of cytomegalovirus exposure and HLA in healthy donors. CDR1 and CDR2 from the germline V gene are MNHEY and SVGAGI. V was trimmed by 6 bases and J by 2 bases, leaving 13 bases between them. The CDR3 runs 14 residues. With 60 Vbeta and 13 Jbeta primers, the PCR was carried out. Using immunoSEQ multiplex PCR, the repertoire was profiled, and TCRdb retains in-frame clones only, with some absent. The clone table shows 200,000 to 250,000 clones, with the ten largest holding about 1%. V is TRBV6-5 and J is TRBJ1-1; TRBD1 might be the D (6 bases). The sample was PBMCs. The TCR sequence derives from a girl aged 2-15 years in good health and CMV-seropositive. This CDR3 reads CASSGNRANTEAFF. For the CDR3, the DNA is TGTGCCAGCAGCGGGAACAGGGCTAACACTGAAGCTTTCTTT.